What follows are 19 T cell receptor beta chains derived from one specimen sequenced in a study of T-cell reconstitution after alpha-beta-depleted transplantation in children. Molecular barcoding with unique molecular identifiers was used for the TCRbeta library. MiXCR was run by TCRdb on the PCR reads, yielding one entry per CDR3 protein. The sample holds 190,000 or so distinct CDR3 sequences, around 7% seen once. The material was PBMCs from the stem cell graft donor, obtained from the stem cell graft. The receptors shown here come from a human donor who donated a stem cell graft to a child with Wiskott-Aldrich syndrome.

This clonotype was recorded at least ten times. The chain carries TRBV18 and TRBJ2-2, with 10 bases matching TRBD1. Germline loops: CDR1 KGHSH, CDR2 LQKENI. This CDR3 region has 15 residues. The junction had 2 bases not matched to a gene; V was cut back by 4 bases and J by 3 bases. CDR3 sequence (DNA): TGTGCCAGCTCACGACAGGGGGCGGACACCGGGGAGCTGTTTTTT. Translating it yields CASSRQGADTGELFF.

This clonotype was seen many times. The J gene is TRBJ1-1, the V gene TRBV28; 8 bases fit TRBD1. Trimming took 7 bases from V and 5 from J; bases not matched to a gene: 6. The germline CDR1 and CDR2 sequences are MDHEN and SYDVKM. The CDR3 is 13 amino acids. CDR3: CASTRQGRTEAFF. The CDR3 DNA is TGTGCCAGCACTCGACAGGGGCGAACTGAAGCTTTCTTT.

V and J are TRBV12-3 or TRBV12-4 and TRBJ1-1; perhaps TRBD1 as D (5 bases). The CDR3 loop spans 15 amino acids. Trimming took off 5 bases at V and 0 bases at J, with 13 bases between the two ends. The CDR3 is CASSQRRQMNTEAFF. For the CDR3, the DNA is TGTGCCAGCAGTCAAAGGCGACAGATGAACACTGAAGCTTTCTTT.

This clonotype has ten or more counts. The rearrangement uses TRBV6-5 and TRBJ2-1, with TRBD2 matching over 13 bases. The junction had 9 bases not matched to a gene; V was cut back by 7 bases and J by 9 bases. Per the germline V gene, CDR1 is MNHEY and CDR2 is SVGAGI. The CDR3 length is 15 residues. The chain's CDR3 is CASNILAGGQFEQFF. The CDR3, as DNA: TGTGCCAGCAATATACTAGCGGGGGGGCAGTTTGAGCAGTTCTTC.

This clonotype was detected ten times or more. This rearrangement joins TRBV4-3 to TRBJ1-5; D is unresolved. Trimming took 0 bases from V and 7 from J, leaving 7 bases between them. This CDR3 is 13 amino acids long. The germline V gene has CDR1 LGHNA and CDR2 YSLEER. CDR3 sequence (DNA): TGCGCCAGCAGCCAAGATAGGAAGCAGCCCCAGCATTTT. Its protein is CASSQDRKQPQHF.

This clonotype appeared many times. V is TRBV28 and J is TRBJ2-1; TRBD2 is a possible D gene (6 bases). V lost 4 bases and J lost 2, with 21 bases in between. Germline CDR1 is MDHEN and CDR2 is SYDVKM. This CDR3 has 18 residues. CDR3 sequence: CASSSFLGGDSTYNEQFF. The CDR3 DNA sequence: TGTGCCAGCAGTTCCTTCTTAGGAGGGGATAGCACCTACAATGAGCAGTTCTTC.

This clonotype was recorded many times. The V call is TRBV5-1, the J call TRBJ2-1, with unresolved D. The CDR3 contains 15 residues. V was cut by 4 bases and J by 6 bases, with 17 bases left in between. CDR1 and CDR2 from the germline V gene are SGHRS and YFSETQ. CDR3 residues: CASSTTVEMVNEQFF. The DNA for the CDR3 is TGCGCCAGCAGCACTACGGTAGAGATGGTCAATGAGCAGTTCTTC.

The chain has TRBV28 and TRBJ2-5; tentatively, D is TRBD2 (6 bases). The CDR3 loop spans 14 amino acids. CDR1 is MDHEN, CDR2 SYDVKM, per germline. The V end was cut by 6 bases, the J end by 5 bases, with 16 bases between. The CDR3 protein is CASSPGSAQETQYF. In nucleotides, the CDR3 is TGTGCCAGCAGCCCCGGGAGCGCGCAGGAGACCCAGTACTTC.

This chain links TRBV3-1 with TRBJ1-1, with D perhaps TRBD1 (5 bases). Trimming cost V 4 bases and J 0 bases, with 18 bases left between them. CDR1 and CDR2 from the germline V gene are LGHDT and YNNKEL (reference sequence). The CDR3 totals 17 residues. Here the CDR3 reads CASSREQGGFMNTEAFF. For the CDR3, the DNA is TGTGCCAGCAGCCGAGAGCAGGGAGGCTTCATGAACACTGAAGCTTTCTTT.

This clonotype was found many times. The CDR3 DNA sequence: TGTGCCAGCAGTTACGGAGGACAGGGGCCCGGGGAGCTGTTTTTT. Its translation: CASSYGGQGPGELFF. The chain recombines TRBV6-5 with TRBJ2-2, with 9 bases lining up with TRBD1. V shed 2 bases and J 6 bases; nucleotides not matched to a gene: 4. Germline assignment: CDR1 MNHEY and CDR2 SVGAGI. The CDR3 runs to 15 residues.

This clonotype was counted at least ten times. The V and J genes are TRBV20-1 and TRBJ1-1; D remains ambiguous. CDR3 length: 17 residues. Trimming stripped 0 bases from V and 6 bases from J, with 23 bases between. CDR1 and CDR2 (germline): DFQATT, SNEGSKA (reference sequence). Here the CDR3 reads CSARDVGRAGSISEAFF. In nucleotides, the CDR3 is TGCAGTGCTAGAGACGTAGGACGGGCCGGGTCAATCTCTGAAGCTTTCTTT.

This clonotype was detected many times. V and J are TRBV12-3 or TRBV12-4 and TRBJ1-3; D remains ambiguous. Trimming shortened V by 6 bases and J by 2 bases, and 14 bases separated the two germline ends. The CDR3 is 15 residues long. Here the CDR3 DNA reads TGTGCCAGCAGCTCACAAGGGCGGCCTGGAAACACCATATATTTT. Translation: CASSSQGRPGNTIYF.

This clonotype was seen many times. V usage is TRBV29-1 and J usage is TRBJ2-7; D gene ambiguous. V was clipped by 8 bases and J by 6 bases, with 11 bases between them. The CDR3 extends over 10 amino acids. Germline V CDR1 and CDR2: SQVTM, ANQGSEA. The CDR3 is CSPRLREQYF. As DNA, the CDR3 is TGCAGCCCCCGTTTGCGCGAGCAGTACTTC.

This clonotype has at least ten counts. The rearrangement uses TRBV5-1 and TRBJ2-5, with D possibly being TRBD2 (6 bases). The V end lost 4 bases, the J end lost 2 bases, and 15 bases lay between the germline ends. This CDR3 is 15 amino acids long. Germline V gives CDR1 SGHRS, CDR2 YFSETQ. The CDR3 bases are TGCGCCAGCAGCCCCTCAGGAGGGAAGCAAGAGACCCAGTACTTC. The encoded protein is CASSPSGGKQETQYF.

This clonotype was observed a handful of times. V is TRBV30 and J is TRBJ2-1, with 10 positions matching TRBD2. From germline, CDR1 is GTSNPN and CDR2 SVGIG (reference sequence). J lost 9 bases, V lost 1 base, and 6 bases had no gene match. The CDR3 consists of 14 residues. The CDR3 coding sequence is TGTGCCTGGAGTGGCCTAGCGGGAGCGGGTGAGCAGTTCTTC. This codes for CAWSGLAGAGEQFF. Based on the CDR3 plus reference TRBV30 and TRBJ2-1, the full variable domain is SQTIHQWPATLVQPVGSPLSLECTVEGTSNPNLYWYRQAAGRGLQLLFYSVGIGQISSEVPQNLSASRPQDRQFILSSKKLLLSDSGFYLCAWSGLAGAGEQFFGPGTRLTVL.

This clonotype has ten or more counts. CDR3 sequence reads: CASSLGRNEKLFF. As DNA, the CDR3 is TGTGCCAGCAGTTTAGGCAGAAATGAAAAACTGTTTTTT. The chain uses TRBV28 and TRBJ1-4; no reliable D call. The CDR3 length is 13 residues. Germline CDR1 reads MDHEN; CDR2 reads SYDVKM. Deletions cut 2 bases from V and 5 bases from J, with 6 bases between.

The rearrangement uses TRBV5-1 and TRBJ1-4; D not resolved. The V and J ends lost 0 bases and 8 bases respectively, with 8 bases between them. Germline V gives CDR1 SGHRS, CDR2 YFSETQ. CDR3 length equals 13 residues. This CDR3 reads CASSLEPEEKLFF. The CDR3 region has the DNA TGCGCCAGCAGCTTGGAGCCGGAAGAAAAACTGTTTTTT.

This clonotype was seen many times. The chain is built from TRBV20-1 and TRBJ2-1; D remains ambiguous. V lost 1 base to trimming and J lost 0 bases, with 10 bases between them. This CDR3 is 15 amino acids long. In germline, CDR1 is DFQATT, CDR2 SNEGSKA (reference sequence). The CDR3 is CSARARASSYNEQFF. The CDR3 coding sequence is TGCAGTGCTAGAGCCCGGGCTAGCTCCTACAATGAGCAGTTCTTC.

This clonotype showed up just a few times. The rearrangement uses TRBV6-2 or TRBV6-3 and TRBJ2-1; D perhaps matches TRBD2 (6 bases). Trimming shortened V by 0 bases and J by 2 bases, and 17 bases separated the two germline ends. Looked up from germline, CDR1 is MNHEY and CDR2 is SVGEGT. This CDR3 has 18 amino acids. In DNA form, the CDR3 reads TGTGCCAGCAGTTACTCGAGACCCCGTCGACTAGCCTACAATGAGCAGTTCTTC. This codes for CASSYSRPRRLAYNEQFF.